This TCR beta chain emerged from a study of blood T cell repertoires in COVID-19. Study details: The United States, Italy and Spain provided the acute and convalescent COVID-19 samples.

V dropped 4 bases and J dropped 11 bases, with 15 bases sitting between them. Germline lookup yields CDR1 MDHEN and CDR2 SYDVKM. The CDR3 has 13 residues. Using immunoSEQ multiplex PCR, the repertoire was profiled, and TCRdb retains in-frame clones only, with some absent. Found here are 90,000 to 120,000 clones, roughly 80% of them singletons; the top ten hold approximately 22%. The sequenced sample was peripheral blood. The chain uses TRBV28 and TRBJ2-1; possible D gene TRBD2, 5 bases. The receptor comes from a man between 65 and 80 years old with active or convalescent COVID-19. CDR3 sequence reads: CASSSQSRAQQFF. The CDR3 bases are TGTGCCAGCAGTTCCCAATCGCGGGCCCAGCAGTTCTTC.